This T cell receptor (beta chain) was captured by sequencing in a study of T cells in Graves' hyperthyroidism and ophthalmopathy. Many counts were recorded for this clonotype. The germline CDR1 and CDR2 sequences are MNHNS and SASEGT. With 5 bases clipped from V and 7 bases from J, the junction kept 13 bases outside the gene matches. The CDR3 consists of 15 residues. Amplified regions were TCR beta CDR3 sequences from RNA transcripts. In the first-round RT-PCR of the TCR CDR3, the HTBI primer set was used. TCRdb recomputed calls from the multiplex PCR reads with MiXCR, one row per CDR3 protein. The table lists about 510,000 distinct CDR3 sequences, about 15% of them singletons.

The receptor was derived from a woman in her thirties or forties with Graves' hyperthyroidism. The J gene is TRBJ2-5, the V gene TRBV6-1, with TRBD2 identical over 7 bases. Sample: blood. CDR3 region: CASSYGRRGGGTQYF. Written as DNA, the CDR3 is TGTGCCAGCAGTTACGGACGGCGCGGGGGTGGGACCCAGTACTTC.